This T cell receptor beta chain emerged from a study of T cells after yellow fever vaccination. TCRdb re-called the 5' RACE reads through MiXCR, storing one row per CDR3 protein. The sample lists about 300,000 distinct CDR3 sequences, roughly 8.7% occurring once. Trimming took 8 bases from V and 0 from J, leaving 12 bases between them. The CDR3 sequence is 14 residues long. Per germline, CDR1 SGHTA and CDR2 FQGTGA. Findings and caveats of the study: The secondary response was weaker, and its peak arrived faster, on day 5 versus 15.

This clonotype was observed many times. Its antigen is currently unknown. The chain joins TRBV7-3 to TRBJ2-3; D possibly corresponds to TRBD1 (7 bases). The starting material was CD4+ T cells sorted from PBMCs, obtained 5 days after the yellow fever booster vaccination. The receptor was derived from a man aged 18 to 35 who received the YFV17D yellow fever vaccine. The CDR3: CASSPGGSTDTQYF. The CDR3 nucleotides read TGTGCCAGCTCACCAGGGGGGAGCACAGATACGCAGTATTTT. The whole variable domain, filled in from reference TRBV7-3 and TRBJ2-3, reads GAGVSQTPSNKVTEKGKYVELRCDPISGHTALYWYRQSLGQGPEFLIYFQGTGAADDSGLPNDRFFAVRPEGSVSTLKIQRTERGDSAVYLCASSPGGSTDTQYFGPGTRLTVL.